The 24 T cell receptor beta chains in this list originate from one sample, sequenced in a study of radiation and T cells in renal cell carcinoma. The sample's time point: blood 4 weeks post-SBRT, at nephrectomy. As to treatment: 15 Gy SBRT to primary tumor, nephrectomy 4 weeks later. Repertoires were generated with immunoSEQ multiplex PCR, while TCRdb's copy carries only in-frame clones and drops some. There are some 64,000 clones in the sample; about three quarters occur only once, and around 6.8% lies in the top ten. Sequenced here: blood, sampled from a patient whose treatment included radiotherapy and nephrectomy. These TCRs come from a man aged 55 to 69 with renal cell carcinoma.

The chain has TRBV10-3 and TRBJ2-7; D not certain. Trimming left V 0 bases short and J 6 bases short, with 12 bases between. The CDR3 contains 14 residues. Per the germline V gene, CDR1 is ENHRY and CDR2 is SYGVKD. In DNA, the CDR3 is TGTGCCATCAGTGAGTCGAACGAACCTGCCGAGCAGTACGTC. Its translation is CAISESNEPAEQYV.

The genes are TRBV2 and TRBJ1-6, with D maybe TRBD1 (5 bases). Per the germline V gene, CDR1 is SNHLY and CDR2 is FYNNEI. CDR3 size: 14 residues. V lost 4 bases and J 8 bases, leaving 12 bases between the germline ends. CDR3 sequence (DNA): TGTGCCAGCAGTGTCAGGGTTCCGGATTCACCCCTCCACTTT. Its protein is CASSVRVPDSPLHF.

CDR3 bases: TGTGCCAGCAGCGACGGGACAGAGATTCAGCCCCAGCATTTT. Its protein product is CASSDGTEIQPQHF. The V call is TRBV9, the J call TRBJ1-5, with 7 bases fitting TRBD1. Germline values: CDR1 SGDLS, CDR2 YYNGEE. J gave up 6 bases and V 3 bases, and 6 bases lay outside the gene matches. CDR3 size: 14 residues.

This clone was counted a few times. Other nucleotide sequences in the sample specify the same CDR3. The V gene is TRBV30, the J gene TRBJ1-1; no definite D call. This CDR3 is 13 amino acids long. The V end was cut by 4 bases, the J end by 4 bases, with 13 bases between. From germline, CDR1 is GTSNPN and CDR2 SVGIG (reference sequence). The CDR3 DNA follows: TGTGCCTGGAACCCCTCCGGAGGCACTGAAGCTTTCTTT. It is translated as CAWNPSGGTEAFF.

The genes are TRBV18 and TRBJ1-6; possibly TRBD1 for D (6 bases). CDR1 is KGHSH, CDR2 LQKENI, per germline. This CDR3 spans 14 amino acids. V lost 2 bases and J lost 9, with 11 bases in between. The CDR3 protein is CASSPAGQFSPLHF. CDR3 DNA: TGTGCCAGCTCACCAGCTGGACAGTTTTCACCCCTCCACTTT.

This clone was recorded a few times. This chain uses TRBV10-2 with TRBJ2-1, with D perhaps matching TRBD1 (5 bases). The CDR3 spans 12 residues. Trimming cost V 5 bases and J 6 bases, with 8 bases left between them. Germline V gene sequence: CDR1 WSHSY, CDR2 SAAADI. CDR3 nucleotides: TGCGCCAGCAGTAGGGGTGGCAATGAGCAGTTCTTC. Its translation is CASSRGGNEQFF.

This clone has more than one count but fewer than ten. The chain employs TRBV30 and TRBJ1-5; D possibly corresponds to TRBD1 (5 bases). Trimming removed 0 bases at V and 3 bases at J, with 9 bases between. CDR1 and CDR2 (germline): GTSNPN, SVGIG (reference sequence). CDR3 size: 14 residues. The CDR3 bases are TGTGCCTGGAGTGTAACCGGGACCAATCAGCCCCAGCATTTT. This codes for CAWSVTGTNQPQHF.

This sequence joins TRBV11-2 and TRBJ2-3; 12 bases agree with TRBD2. V lost 2 bases and J lost 5; bases outside the gene matches: 2. This CDR3 is built from 15 residues. Germline CDR1 reads SGHAT; CDR2 reads FQNNGV. In nucleotides, the CDR3 is TGTGCCAGCAGCTTACTAGCGGGAGGGGTAGATACGCAGTATTTT. Its protein product is CASSLLAGGVDTQYF. Full variable domain (rest looked up from reference TRBV11-2 and TRBJ2-3): EAGVAQSPRYKIIEKRQSVAFWCNPISGHATLYWYQQILGQGPKLLIQFQNNGVVDDSQLPKDRFSAERLKGVDSTLKIQPAKLEDSAVYLCASSLLAGGVDTQYFGPGTRLTVL.

This chain joins TRBV6-4 and TRBJ1-5, with D uncertain. Germline V gives CDR1 MRHNA, CDR2 SNTAGT. The CDR3 contains 15 residues. Deletions cut 5 bases from V and 1 base from J, with 12 bases between. The CDR3 nucleotides read TGTGCCAGCAGTACACCCACCGAGAGCAATCAGCCCCAGCATTTT. It yields the protein CASSTPTESNQPQHF.

The chain couples TRBV5-8 to TRBJ2-3, with D possibly being TRBD1 or TRBD2 (6 bases each). The V end was cut by 2 bases, the J end by 2 bases, with 15 bases between. CDR3 size: 16 residues. In germline, CDR1 is SGHTS, CDR2 YDEGEE. This CDR3 reads CASSFRGQDLTDTQYF. DNA for the CDR3: TGTGCCAGCAGCTTTCGGGGGCAGGACCTCACAGATACGCAGTATTTT.

In its sample, this clone was seen once. This chain links TRBV5-4 with TRBJ2-1; 10 bases map to TRBD2. CDR3 length: 17 residues. The ends lost 1 base at V and 3 bases at J; junction bases unmatched: 7. Germline CDR1 reads SGHNT; CDR2 reads YYREEE (reference sequence). The CDR3 sequence: CASSLKAGGHIYNEQFF. The CDR3 coding sequence is TGTGCCAGCAGCTTGAAAGCGGGAGGGCATATCTACAATGAGCAGTTCTTC.

CDR3 bases: TGTGCTAGTGGTTTGGGGTCATACGAGCAGTACGTC. Its protein is CASGLGSYEQYV. This chain links TRBV12-5 with TRBJ2-7; D is ambiguous. The CDR3 contains 12 residues. Per germline, CDR1 LGHNT and CDR2 FRNRAP. V lost 1 base and J lost 4, with 5 bases in between.

This clone has just a few counts. V is TRBV6-1 and J is TRBJ2-1, with D tentatively TRBD1 or TRBD2 (5 bases each). V was trimmed by 6 bases and J by 8 bases, leaving 14 bases between them. This CDR3 region has 13 residues. Germline CDR1 reads MNHNS; CDR2 reads SASEGT. DNA of the CDR3: TGTGCCAGCAGCGACCTTCGAGGGGATGAGCAGTTCTTC. Residues: CASSDLRGDEQFF.

The count of this clone is one. An end of the junction differs from the germline gene, which may be a read error. The V gene is TRBV5-5, the J gene TRBJ2-7, with no clear D. The CDR3 extends over 14 amino acids. Germline V gene data show CDR1 as SGHKS and CDR2 as YYEKEE (reference sequence). CDR3 region: CASSLVGISFEQYF. The DNA for the CDR3 is TGTGCCAGCAGCTTGGTAGGAATATCCTTCGAGCAGTACTTC.

This chain links TRBV7-9 with TRBJ2-7; 7 bases fit TRBD2. The CDR3 has 12 residues. Germline values: CDR1 SEHNR, CDR2 FQNEAQ (reference sequence). V lost 5 bases, J lost 4 bases, and 2 bases stayed unmatched. CDR3 residues: CASSPGGYEQYF. The CDR3 DNA follows: TGTGCCAGCAGCCCGGGGGGATACGAGCAGTACTTC.

The chain has TRBV6-1 and TRBJ1-2; D is possibly TRBD1 (6 bases). CDR3 length: 13 amino acids. V was pared by 4 bases and J by 10 bases, with 16 bases between. Germline CDR1 MNHNS, CDR2 SASEGT. In DNA, the CDR3 is TGTGCCAGCAGTGGACAGGCCGTGTTTGACTACACCTTC. It codes for CASSGQAVFDYTF.

This clone has only one observation. Other DNA sequences of this sample code for an identical CDR3. The chain joins TRBV18 to TRBJ2-7, with D tentatively TRBD2 (5 bases). The CDR3 contains 14 residues. The V and J ends lost 4 bases and 0 bases respectively, with 10 bases between them. Germline V gene sequence: CDR1 KGHSH, CDR2 LQKENI. CDR3 loop: CASSRELSSYEQYF. CDR3 in DNA: TGTGCCAGCTCACGGGAGCTAAGCTCCTACGAGCAGTACTTC. The whole variable domain, remainder taken from reference TRBV18 and TRBJ2-7, is NAGVMQNPRHLVRRRGQEARLRCSPMKGHSHVYWYRQLPEEGLKFMVYLQKENIIDESGMPKERFSAEFPKEGPSILRIQQVVRGDSAAYFCASSRELSSYEQYFGPGTRLTVT.

This chain uses TRBV25-1 with TRBJ2-7; the D gene is possibly TRBD1 (5 bases). This CDR3 comprises 13 residues. The germline V gene has CDR1 MGHDK and CDR2 SYGVNS. Trimming pared 5 bases from V and 2 bases from J, leaving 10 bases between. The DNA of the CDR3 is TGTGCCAGCAGTAGGGGAACCCCCTACGAGCAGTACGTC. Its protein product is CASSRGTPYEQYV.

The chain recombines TRBV19 with TRBJ1-1; possibly TRBD1 for D (6 bases). From germline, CDR1 is LNHDA and CDR2 SQIVND (reference sequence). Between the trimmed V and J ends, which lost 8 bases and 3 bases, there was a span of 13 bases. This CDR3 is built from 13 residues. CDR3 bases: TGTGCCAGTGCGCAGGGGCCGTACACTGAAGCTTTCTTT. As protein: CASAQGPYTEAFF.

The rearrangement links TRBV2 to TRBJ2-7, with D tentatively TRBD1 (6 bases). This CDR3 is built from 14 residues. V lost 3 bases, J lost 2 bases, and 11 bases lay in between. Germline V gives CDR1 SNHLY, CDR2 FYNNEI. In DNA, the CDR3 is TGTGCCAGCAGTGATGGCAGGGGAGCCTACGAGCAGTACTTC. It is translated as CASSDGRGAYEQYF.

V and J are TRBV5-6 and TRBJ2-5; D not resolved. The V end lost 0 bases, the J end lost 8 bases, and 11 bases lay between the germline ends. Germline CDR1 and CDR2: SGHDT and YYEEEE. The CDR3 runs to 13 residues. The CDR3 loop is CASSLAEMETQYF. CDR3 DNA: TGTGCCAGCAGCTTGGCCGAAATGGAAACCCAGTACTTC.

The chain uses TRBV11-3 and TRBJ2-7; D might be TRBD2 (5 bases). Germline V gives CDR1 SGHNT, CDR2 YENEEA. The CDR3 is made up of 13 amino acids. Trimming stripped 1 base from V and 4 bases from J, with 8 bases between. The CDR3 protein is CASSLGEPYEQYV. The CDR3 DNA reads TGTGCCAGCAGCTTAGGGGAGCCTTACGAGCAGTACGTC.

The rearrangement links TRBV7-9 to TRBJ1-1; 7 bases map to TRBD1. Germline values: CDR1 SEHNR, CDR2 FQNEAQ (reference sequence). The CDR3 is 12 residues long. V dropped 4 bases and J dropped 8; count of bases not matched to a gene: 4. The chain's CDR3 is CASSYGTAEAFF. The DNA of the CDR3 is TGTGCCAGCAGCTACGGGACAGCCGAAGCTTTCTTT.

This clone was seen only once. This chain connects TRBV5-1 to TRBJ2-2, with a weak D call TRBD1 (6 bases). V dropped 5 bases and J dropped 6 bases, with 14 bases sitting between them. The CDR3 consists of 14 residues. The germline CDR1 and CDR2 sequences are SGHRS and YFSETQ. CDR3 residues: CASSSTGFAGELFF. The CDR3 region has the DNA TGCGCCAGCAGTTCCACAGGGTTCGCCGGGGAGCTGTTTTTT.